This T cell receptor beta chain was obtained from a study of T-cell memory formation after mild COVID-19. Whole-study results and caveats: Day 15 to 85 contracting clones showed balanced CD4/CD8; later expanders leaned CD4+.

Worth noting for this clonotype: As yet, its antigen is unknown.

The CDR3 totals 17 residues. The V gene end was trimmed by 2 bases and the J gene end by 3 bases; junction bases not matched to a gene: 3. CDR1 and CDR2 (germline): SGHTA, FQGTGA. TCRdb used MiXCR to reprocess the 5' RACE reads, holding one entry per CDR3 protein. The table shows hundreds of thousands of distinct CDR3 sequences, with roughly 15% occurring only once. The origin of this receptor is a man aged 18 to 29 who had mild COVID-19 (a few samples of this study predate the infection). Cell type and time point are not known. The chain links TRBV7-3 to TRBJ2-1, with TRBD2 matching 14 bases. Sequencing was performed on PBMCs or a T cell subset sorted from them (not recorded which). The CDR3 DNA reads TGTGCCAGCAGCTTAGGGACTAGCGGGGGTTACTACAATGAGCAGTTCTTC. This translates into CASSLGTSGGYYNEQFF.